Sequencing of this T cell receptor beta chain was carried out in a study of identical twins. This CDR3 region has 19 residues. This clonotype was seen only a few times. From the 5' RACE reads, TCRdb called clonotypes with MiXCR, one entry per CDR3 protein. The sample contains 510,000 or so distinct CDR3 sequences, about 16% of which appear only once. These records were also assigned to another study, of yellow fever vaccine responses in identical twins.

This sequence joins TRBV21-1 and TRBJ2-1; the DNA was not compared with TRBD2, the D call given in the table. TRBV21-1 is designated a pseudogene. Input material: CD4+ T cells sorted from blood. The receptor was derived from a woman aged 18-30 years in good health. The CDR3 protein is CASGSRDSLPASSYNEQFF. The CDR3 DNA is TGTGCCAGCGGAAGTAGGGACTCCCTGCCTGCGAGCTCCTACAATGAGCAGTTCTTC.